The clone carrying this T cell receptor (beta chain) was seen at least ten times. Antigen: not known. Sample time point: patch test 2, 6 weeks after DPC sensitization. Indicated treatment: therapeutic diphenylcyclopropenone sensitization with weekly scalp DPC. Using its own MiXCR run on the RACE reads, TCRdb lists one record per CDR3 protein. The repertoire holds some 80,000 distinct CDR3 sequences, with roughly 10% as singletons. These data come from a study of human T cells and chemical hapten exposure. Background on the study: The study traced per-sample TCR yield variation mainly to small differences in pooled library volumes. General study findings and limits: There was a positive correlation between PT1 expanded TCR counts and patch test score.

Germline loops: CDR1 SGHVS, CDR2 FNYEAQ. This CDR3 comprises 16 residues. The V gene end was trimmed by 6 bases and the J gene end by 4 bases; junction bases not matched to a gene: 12. The chain uses TRBV7-6 and TRBJ2-7; TRBD2 agrees at 10 bases. Sequenced material: whole blood, taken in connection with sensitization to the hapten diphenylcyclopropenone (DPC). The source is a woman aged 30 to 39 with alopecia areata. Some clones in this sample may be carry-over from other donors' samples. The CDR3 nucleotides are TGTGCCAGCAGTTCAAGCACTAGCGGGACCGTTTACGAGCAGTACTTC. It codes for CASSSSTSGTVYEQYF.